This T cell receptor (beta chain) was captured in a study of blood T cell repertoires in COVID-19. Study summary: COVID-19 samples collected from the United States, Italy and Spain covered acute and convalescent phases. In each case, the material was cDNA or gDNA derived from T cells, B-cell-depleted T cells, or PBMCs.

CDR1 is SGHRS, CDR2 YFSETQ, per germline. CDR3 size: 16 residues. Trimming stripped 1 base from V and 7 bases from J, with 18 bases between. It was during active infection that Seattle patients were enrolled and then longitudinally followed. Original data processing: For nucleated cells, counts were estimated from reference gene primer amplification. The method was immunoSEQ multiplex PCR; TCRdb's version includes in-frame clones alone and lacks a portion of them. The DNA was the basis for D and trimming; V, J and clone size are from that table. The sample lists around 440,000 clones, about 91% seen once, with roughly 12% in the top ten.

The rearrangement uses TRBV5-1 and TRBJ1-3; a weak D match, TRBD1 (5 bases). This clonotype was obtained from a woman aged 45-65 years with COVID-19, enrolled during active disease. The sequencing sample was made of peripheral blood. The CDR3 nucleotides read TGCGCCAGCAGCTTGCCAGACAGTACCTTGTCCAACACCATATATTTT. Protein sequence: CASSLPDSTLSNTIYF.